This TCR beta chain originates from a study of cytomegalovirus exposure and HLA in healthy donors. This CDR3 spans 15 amino acids. Looked up from germline, CDR1 is SNHLY and CDR2 is FYNNEI. With 4 bases clipped from V and 4 bases from J, the junction kept 6 bases outside the gene matches. General study results and limits: When analyzed later, a missense DCLRE1C variant was found to be linked to TCR beta V- and J-gene trimming.

As to this clone: The antigen remains unidentified.

PCR employed 60 Vbeta and 13 Jbeta primers. The data were produced by immunoSEQ multiplex PCR, yet TCRdb's version contains in-frame clones alone and is incomplete. Among about 180,000 clones, about 79% were seen once, and the ten largest hold around 1.5%. What was sequenced was PBMCs. This clonotype originated in a man aged 18 to 30 in good health and CMV-seronegative. The V call is TRBV2, the J call TRBJ2-5; 10 bases map to TRBD2. The CDR3 bases are TGTGCCAGCAGTGGTACCAGCGGGAGGGGAGAGACCCAGTACTTC. This sequence encodes CASSGTSGRGETQYF.